This TCR beta chain stems from a study of shared clonotypes between healthy human individuals. This CDR3 is built from 13 residues. Trimming removed 1 base from V and 8 bases from J; junction bases left unmatched: 6. Per the germline V gene, CDR1 is GTSNPN and CDR2 is SVGIG (reference sequence). Execution of the assay was at deep level. Generated by immunoSEQ multiplex PCR, the TCRdb table keeps only in-frame clones and is missing some. The repertoire holds 490,000 or so clones, with 65% to 80% as singletons. This sequence was found in a middle-aged woman in good health. Some clones in this sample may be carry-over from other donors' samples. V usage is TRBV30 and J usage is TRBJ1-2, with TRBD1 matching over 8 bases. Sequenced sample: PBMCs. The CDR3 is CAWSAYRTGGYTF. The DNA of the CDR3 is TGTGCCTGGAGTGCTTACCGGACAGGGGGCTACACCTTC.